This T cell receptor (beta chain) was observed in a study of control samples from healthy donors and cancer patients. Only in-frame clones appear in the TCRdb table, and some are missing; sequencing was by immunoSEQ multiplex PCR. The sample records 150,000 to 200,000 clones, 90% being singletons. Germline V gives CDR1 MNHEY, CDR2 SVGAGI. V lost 2 bases to trimming and J lost 3 bases; unmatched junction nucleotides: 5. The CDR3 loop spans 15 amino acids. This TCR came from a woman between 50 and 59 years old in good health. This chain connects TRBV6-5 to TRBJ2-3; 7 nucleotides agree with TRBD1. Sequencing used blood. As DNA, the CDR3 is TGTGCCAGCAGTTACGCGGCAGGGGGTACAGATACGCAGTATTTT. It yields the protein CASSYAAGGTDTQYF.